Only a few counts were recorded for the clone carrying this TCR beta chain. The entry originates in a study of blood T cell repertoires in COVID-19. This table comes from immunoSEQ multiplex PCR, and its TCRdb copy is limited to in-frame clones, with some not included. The profile shows roughly 100,000 clones, 80% of them singletons. The CDR3 covers 13 residues. CDR1 and CDR2 from the germline V gene are MGHRA and YSYEKL. V dropped 8 bases and J dropped 7; count of bases not matched to a gene: 8. The chain links TRBV4-1 to TRBJ2-7, with 10 positions matching TRBD2. Sequenced sample: peripheral blood. This receptor was obtained from a human donor in a cohort sampled during active COVID-19. In DNA, the CDR3 is TGCGCCAGCTCGGGGCTAGCGGGAGAAGAGCAGTACTTC. Amino acid sequence: CASSGLAGEEQYF.